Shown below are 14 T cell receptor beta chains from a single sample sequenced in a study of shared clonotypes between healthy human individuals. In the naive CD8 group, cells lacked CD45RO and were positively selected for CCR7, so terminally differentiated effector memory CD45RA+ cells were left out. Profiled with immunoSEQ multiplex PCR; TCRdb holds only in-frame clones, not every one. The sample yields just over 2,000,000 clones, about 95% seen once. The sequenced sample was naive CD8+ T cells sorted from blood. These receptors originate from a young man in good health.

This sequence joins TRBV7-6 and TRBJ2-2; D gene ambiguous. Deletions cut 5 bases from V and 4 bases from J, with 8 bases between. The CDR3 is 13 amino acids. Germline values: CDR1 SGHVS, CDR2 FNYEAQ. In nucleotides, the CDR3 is TGTGCCAGCAGCATCGGCTCCACCGGGGAGCTGTTTTTT. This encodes CASSIGSTGELFF.

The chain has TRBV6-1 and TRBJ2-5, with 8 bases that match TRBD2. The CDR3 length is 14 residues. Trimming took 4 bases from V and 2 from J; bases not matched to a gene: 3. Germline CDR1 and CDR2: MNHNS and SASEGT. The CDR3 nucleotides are TGTGCCAGCAGTGCGGGACTAGTTCAAGAGACCCAGTACTTC. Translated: CASSAGLVQETQYF.

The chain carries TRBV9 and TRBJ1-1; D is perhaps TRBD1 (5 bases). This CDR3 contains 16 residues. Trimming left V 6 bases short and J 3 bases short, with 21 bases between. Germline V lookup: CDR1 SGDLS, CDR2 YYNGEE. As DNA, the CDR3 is TGTGCCAGCATTCCCCCTCAGGGCAGGGAGGACACTGAAGCTTTCTTT. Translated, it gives CASIPPQGREDTEAFF.

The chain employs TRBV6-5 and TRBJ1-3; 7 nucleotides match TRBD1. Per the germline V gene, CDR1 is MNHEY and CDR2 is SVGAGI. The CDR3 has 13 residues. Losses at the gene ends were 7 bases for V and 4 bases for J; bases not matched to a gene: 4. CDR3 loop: CASTGTAGNTIYF. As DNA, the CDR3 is TGTGCCAGCACCGGGACAGCCGGAAACACCATATATTTT.

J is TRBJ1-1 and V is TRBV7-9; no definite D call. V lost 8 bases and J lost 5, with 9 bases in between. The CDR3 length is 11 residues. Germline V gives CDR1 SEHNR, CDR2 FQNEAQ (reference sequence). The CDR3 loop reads CASAAGTEAFF. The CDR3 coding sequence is TGTGCCAGCGCGGCGGGGACTGAAGCTTTCTTT.

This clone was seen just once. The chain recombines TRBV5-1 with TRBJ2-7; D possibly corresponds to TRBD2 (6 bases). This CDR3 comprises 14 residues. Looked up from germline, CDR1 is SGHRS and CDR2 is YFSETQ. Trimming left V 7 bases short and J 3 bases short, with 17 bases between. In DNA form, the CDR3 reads TGCGCCAGCCTTGACGTCCCGGAGGGCTACGAGCAGTACTTC. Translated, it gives CASLDVPEGYEQYF.

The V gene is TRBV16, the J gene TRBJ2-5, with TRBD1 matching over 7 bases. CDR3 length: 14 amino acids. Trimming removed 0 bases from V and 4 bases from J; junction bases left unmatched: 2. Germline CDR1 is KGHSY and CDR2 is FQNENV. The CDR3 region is CASSQSRQGETQYF. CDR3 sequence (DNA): TGTGCCAGCAGCCAATCCCGACAGGGAGAGACCCAGTACTTC.

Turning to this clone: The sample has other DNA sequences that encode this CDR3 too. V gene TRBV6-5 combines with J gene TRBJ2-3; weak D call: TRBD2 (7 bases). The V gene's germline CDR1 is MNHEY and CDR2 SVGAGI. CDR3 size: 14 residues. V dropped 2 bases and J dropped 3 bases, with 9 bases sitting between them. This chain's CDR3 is CASSYRGGTDTQYF. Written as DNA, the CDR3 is TGTGCCAGCAGTTACAGGGGGGGAACAGATACGCAGTATTTT.

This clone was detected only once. CDR3 protein: CASRSRQGAEAFF. CDR3 nucleotide sequence: TGTGCCAGCAGAAGCCGACAGGGGGCTGAAGCTTTCTTT. This chain links TRBV7-9 with TRBJ1-1; 9 nucleotides match TRBD1. This CDR3 is built from 13 residues. V trimming: 6 bases; J trimming: 6 bases; junction bases outside the gene matches: 5. Germline assignment: CDR1 SEHNR and CDR2 FQNEAQ (reference sequence).

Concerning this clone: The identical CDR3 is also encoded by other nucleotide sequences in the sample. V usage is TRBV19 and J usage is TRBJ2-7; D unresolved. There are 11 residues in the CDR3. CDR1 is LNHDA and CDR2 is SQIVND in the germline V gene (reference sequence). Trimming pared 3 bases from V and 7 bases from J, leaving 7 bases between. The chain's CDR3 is CASSIGGEQYF. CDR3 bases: TGTGCCAGTAGTATCGGCGGAGAGCAGTACTTC.

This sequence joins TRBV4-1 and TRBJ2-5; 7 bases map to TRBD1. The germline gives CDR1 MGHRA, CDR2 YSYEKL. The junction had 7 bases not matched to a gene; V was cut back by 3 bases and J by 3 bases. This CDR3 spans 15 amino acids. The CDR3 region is CASSHSGTEKETQYF. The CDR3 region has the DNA TGCGCCAGCAGCCATTCCGGGACAGAAAAAGAGACCCAGTACTTC.

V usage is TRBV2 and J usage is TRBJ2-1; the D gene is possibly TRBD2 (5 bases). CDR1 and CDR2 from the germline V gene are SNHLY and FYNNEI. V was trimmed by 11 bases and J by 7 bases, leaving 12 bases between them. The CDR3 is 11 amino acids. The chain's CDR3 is CAGESENEQFF. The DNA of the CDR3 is TGTGCCGGGGAGAGTGAGAATGAGCAGTTCTTC.

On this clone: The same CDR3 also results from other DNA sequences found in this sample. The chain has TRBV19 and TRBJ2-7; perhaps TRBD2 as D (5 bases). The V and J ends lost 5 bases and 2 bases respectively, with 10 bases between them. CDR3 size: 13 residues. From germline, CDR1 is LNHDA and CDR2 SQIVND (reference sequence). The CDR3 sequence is CASSRGGAYEQYF. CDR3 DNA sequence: TGTGCCAGTAGTCGAGGAGGAGCCTACGAGCAGTACTTC. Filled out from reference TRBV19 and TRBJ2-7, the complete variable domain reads DGGITQSPKYLFRKEGQNVTLSCEQNLNHDAMYWYRQDPGQGLRLIYYSQIVNDFQKGDIAEGYSVSREKKESFPLTVTSAQKNPTAFYLCASSRGGAYEQYFGPGTRLTVT.

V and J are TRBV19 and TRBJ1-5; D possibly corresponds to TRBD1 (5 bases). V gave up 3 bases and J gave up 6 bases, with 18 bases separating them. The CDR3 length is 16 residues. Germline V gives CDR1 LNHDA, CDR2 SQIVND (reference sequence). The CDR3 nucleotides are TGTGCCAGTAGTATCACGGGGCAGGGTGTAGGTCAGCCCCAGCATTTT. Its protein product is CASSITGQGVGQPQHF.